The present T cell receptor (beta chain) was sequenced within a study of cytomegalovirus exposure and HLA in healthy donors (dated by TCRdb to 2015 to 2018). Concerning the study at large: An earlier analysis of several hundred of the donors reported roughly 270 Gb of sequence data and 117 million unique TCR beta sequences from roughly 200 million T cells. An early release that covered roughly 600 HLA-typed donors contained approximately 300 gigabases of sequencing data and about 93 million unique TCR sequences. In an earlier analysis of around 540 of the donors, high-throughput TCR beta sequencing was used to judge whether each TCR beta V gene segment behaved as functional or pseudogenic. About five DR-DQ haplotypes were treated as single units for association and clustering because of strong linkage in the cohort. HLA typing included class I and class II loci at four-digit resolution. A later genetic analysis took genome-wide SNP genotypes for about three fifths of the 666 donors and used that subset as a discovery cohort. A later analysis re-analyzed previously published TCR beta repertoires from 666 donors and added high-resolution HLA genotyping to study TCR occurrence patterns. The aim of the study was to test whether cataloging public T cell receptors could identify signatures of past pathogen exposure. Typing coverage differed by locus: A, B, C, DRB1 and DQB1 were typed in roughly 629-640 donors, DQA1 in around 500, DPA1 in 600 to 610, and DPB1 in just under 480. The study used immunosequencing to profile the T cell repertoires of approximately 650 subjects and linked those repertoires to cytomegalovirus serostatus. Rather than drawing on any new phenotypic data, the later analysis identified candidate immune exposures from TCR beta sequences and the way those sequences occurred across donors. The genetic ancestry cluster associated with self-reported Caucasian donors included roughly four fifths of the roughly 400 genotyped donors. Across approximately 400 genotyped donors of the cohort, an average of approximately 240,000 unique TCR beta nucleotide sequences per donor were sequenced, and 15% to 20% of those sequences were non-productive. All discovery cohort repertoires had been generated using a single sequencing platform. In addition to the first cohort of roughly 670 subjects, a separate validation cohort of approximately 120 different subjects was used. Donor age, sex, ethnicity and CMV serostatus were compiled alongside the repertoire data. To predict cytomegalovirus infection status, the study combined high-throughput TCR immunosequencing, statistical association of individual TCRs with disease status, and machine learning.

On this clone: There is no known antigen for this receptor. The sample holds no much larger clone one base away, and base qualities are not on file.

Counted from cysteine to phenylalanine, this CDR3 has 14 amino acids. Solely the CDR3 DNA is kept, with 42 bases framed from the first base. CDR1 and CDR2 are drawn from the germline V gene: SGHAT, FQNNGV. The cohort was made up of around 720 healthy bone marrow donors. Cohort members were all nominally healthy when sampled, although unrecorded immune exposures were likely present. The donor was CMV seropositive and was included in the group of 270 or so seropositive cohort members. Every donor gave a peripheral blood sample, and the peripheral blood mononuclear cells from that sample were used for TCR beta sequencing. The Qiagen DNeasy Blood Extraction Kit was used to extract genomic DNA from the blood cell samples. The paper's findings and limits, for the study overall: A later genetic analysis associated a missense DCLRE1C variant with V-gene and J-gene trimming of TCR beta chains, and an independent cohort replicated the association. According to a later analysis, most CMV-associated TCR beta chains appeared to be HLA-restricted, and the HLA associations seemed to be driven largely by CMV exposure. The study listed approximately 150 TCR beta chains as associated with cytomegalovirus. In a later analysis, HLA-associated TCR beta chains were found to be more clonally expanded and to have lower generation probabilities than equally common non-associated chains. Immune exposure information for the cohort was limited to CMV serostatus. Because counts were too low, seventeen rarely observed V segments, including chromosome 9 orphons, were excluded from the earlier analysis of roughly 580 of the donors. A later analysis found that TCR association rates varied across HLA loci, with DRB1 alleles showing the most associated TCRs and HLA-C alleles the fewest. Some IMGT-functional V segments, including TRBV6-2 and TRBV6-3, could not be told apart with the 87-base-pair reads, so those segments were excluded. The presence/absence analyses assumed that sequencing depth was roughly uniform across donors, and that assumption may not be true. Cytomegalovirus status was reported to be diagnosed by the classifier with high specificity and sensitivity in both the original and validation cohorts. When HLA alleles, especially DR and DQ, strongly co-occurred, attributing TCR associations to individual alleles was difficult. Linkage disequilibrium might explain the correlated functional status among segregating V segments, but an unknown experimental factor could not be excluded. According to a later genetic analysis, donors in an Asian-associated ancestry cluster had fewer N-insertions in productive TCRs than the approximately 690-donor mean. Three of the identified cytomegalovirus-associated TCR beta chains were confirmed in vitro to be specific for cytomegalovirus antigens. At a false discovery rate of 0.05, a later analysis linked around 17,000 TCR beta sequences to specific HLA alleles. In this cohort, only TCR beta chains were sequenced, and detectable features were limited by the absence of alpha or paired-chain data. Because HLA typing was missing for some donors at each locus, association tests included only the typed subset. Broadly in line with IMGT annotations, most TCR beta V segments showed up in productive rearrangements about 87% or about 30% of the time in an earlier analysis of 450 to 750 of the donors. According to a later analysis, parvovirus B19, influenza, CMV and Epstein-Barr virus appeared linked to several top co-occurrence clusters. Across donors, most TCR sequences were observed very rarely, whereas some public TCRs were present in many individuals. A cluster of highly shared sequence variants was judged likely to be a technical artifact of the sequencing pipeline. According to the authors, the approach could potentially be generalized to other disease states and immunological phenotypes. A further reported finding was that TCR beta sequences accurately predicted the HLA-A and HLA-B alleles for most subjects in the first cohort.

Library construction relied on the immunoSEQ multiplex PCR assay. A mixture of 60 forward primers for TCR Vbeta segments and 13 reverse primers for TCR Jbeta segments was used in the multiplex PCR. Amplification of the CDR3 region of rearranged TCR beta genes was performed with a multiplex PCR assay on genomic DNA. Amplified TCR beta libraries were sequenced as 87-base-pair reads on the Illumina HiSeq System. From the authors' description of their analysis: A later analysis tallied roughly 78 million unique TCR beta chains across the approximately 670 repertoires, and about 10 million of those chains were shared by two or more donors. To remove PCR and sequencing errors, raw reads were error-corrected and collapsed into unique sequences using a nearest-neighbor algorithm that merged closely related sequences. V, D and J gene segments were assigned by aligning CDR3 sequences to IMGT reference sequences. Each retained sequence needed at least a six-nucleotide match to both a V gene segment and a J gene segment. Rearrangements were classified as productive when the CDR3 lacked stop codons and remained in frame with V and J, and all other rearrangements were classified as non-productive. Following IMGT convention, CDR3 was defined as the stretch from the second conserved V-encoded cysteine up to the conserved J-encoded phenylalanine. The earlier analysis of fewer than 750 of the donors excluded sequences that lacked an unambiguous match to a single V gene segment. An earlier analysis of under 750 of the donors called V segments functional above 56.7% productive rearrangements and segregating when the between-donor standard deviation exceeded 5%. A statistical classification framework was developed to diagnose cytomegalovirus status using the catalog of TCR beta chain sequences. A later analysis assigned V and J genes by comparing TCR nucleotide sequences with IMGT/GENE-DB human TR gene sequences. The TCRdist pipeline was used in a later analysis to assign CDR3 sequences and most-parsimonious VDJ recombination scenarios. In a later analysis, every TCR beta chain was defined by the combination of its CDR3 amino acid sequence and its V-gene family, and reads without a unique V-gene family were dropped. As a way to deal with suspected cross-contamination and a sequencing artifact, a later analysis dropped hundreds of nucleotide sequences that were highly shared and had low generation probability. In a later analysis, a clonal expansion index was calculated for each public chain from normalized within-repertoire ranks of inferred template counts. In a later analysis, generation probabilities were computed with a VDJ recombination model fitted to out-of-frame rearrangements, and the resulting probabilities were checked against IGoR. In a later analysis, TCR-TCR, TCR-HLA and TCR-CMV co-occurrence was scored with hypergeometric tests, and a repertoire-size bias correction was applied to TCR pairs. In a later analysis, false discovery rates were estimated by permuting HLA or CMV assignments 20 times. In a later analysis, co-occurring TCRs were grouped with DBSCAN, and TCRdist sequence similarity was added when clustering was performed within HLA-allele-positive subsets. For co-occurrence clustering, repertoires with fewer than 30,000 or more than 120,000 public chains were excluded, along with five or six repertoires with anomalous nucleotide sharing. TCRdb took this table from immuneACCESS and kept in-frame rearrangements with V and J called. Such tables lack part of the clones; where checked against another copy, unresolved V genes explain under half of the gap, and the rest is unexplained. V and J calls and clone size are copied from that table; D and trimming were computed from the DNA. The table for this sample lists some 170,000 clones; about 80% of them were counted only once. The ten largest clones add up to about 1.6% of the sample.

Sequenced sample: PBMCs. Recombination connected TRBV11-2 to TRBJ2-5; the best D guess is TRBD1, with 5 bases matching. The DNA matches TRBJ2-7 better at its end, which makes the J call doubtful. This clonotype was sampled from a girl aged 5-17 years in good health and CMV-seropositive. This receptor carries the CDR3 CASSSVKGLYEQYF. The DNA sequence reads TGTGCCAGCAGCTCAGTTAAGGGGCTATACGAGCAGTACTTC.